The rows below give T cell receptor beta chains drawn from one sample of a study of shared clonotypes between healthy human individuals. TCRdb's copy holds only in-frame clones and misses some; the assay was immunoSEQ multiplex PCR. Here the sample spans more than 2 million clones, 85% to 95% being singletons. Sequenced material: naive CD4+ T cells sorted from blood. The receptors shown here come from a man between 18 and 29 years old in good health. Both conserved end residues are part of each CDR3. D genes are given only for firm matches. Not all rows give a size; the values are once, few, many and, for expanded clones, a class.

V gene	J gene	clone size	D gene	CDR3 DNA	CDR3 protein
TRBV5-6	TRBJ2-4	.	.	TGTGCCAGCAGCAGAACGGGGAACATTCAGTACTTC	CASSRTGNIQYF
TRBV9	TRBJ1-1	once	.	TGTGCCAGCAGCTATGGGGAAATGAACACTGAAGCTTTCTTT	CASSYGEMNTEAFF
TRBV27	TRBJ2-1	.	.	TGTGCCAGCAGTCCAACAGGATACAATGAGCAGTTCTTC	CASSPTGYNEQFF
TRBV6-4	TRBJ2-7	.	TRBD2	TGTGCCAGCAGTGGAATCCCTAGCGGGACCTACGAGCAGTACTTC	CASSGIPSGTYEQYF
TRBV5-1	TRBJ2-2	once	TRBD2	TGCGCCAGCAGCTTGCCGGGACTAGCGGGAGCTGGCACCGGGGAGCTGTTTTTT	CASSLPGLAGAGTGELFF
TRBV29-1	TRBJ2-5	.	TRBD1	TGCAGCGTTGATCTAGGACAGGGGCGGGAGACCCAGTACTTC	CSVDLGQGRETQYF
TRBV2	TRBJ2-7	.	TRBD1	TGTGCCAGCAGTGTTTTTGGGACAGGAACCTACGAGCAGTACTTC	CASSVFGTGTYEQYF
TRBV5-1	TRBJ2-6	.	.	TGCGCCAGCAGCTTGACAGGCGCTGGGGCCAACGTCCTGACTTTC	CASSLTGAGANVLTF
TRBV27	TRBJ1-4	.	.	TGTGCCAGCGCCGGCAGTTATGATAGGGTCAGGCGGGAAAAACTGTTTTTT	CASAGSYDRVRREKLFF
TRBV4-2	TRBJ2-5	once	TRBD2	TGTGCCAGCAGCCAAGACAGGGAGGGGACCCAGTACTTC	CASSQDREGTQYF
TRBV7-9	TRBJ2-2	.	TRBD2	TGTGCCAGCAGCAACGCTAGCGGGAGATACACCGGGGAGCTGTTTTTT	CASSNASGRYTGELFF
TRBV5-6	TRBJ2-3	.	.	TGTGCCAGCAGCTTGGGGGCTAGCACAGATACGCAGTATTTT	CASSLGASTDTQYF
TRBV4-1	TRBJ2-7	.	.	TGCGCCAGCAGCCCTTCCAGACCCGGGGGTTACGAGCAGTACTTC	CASSPSRPGGYEQYF
TRBV5-1	TRBJ1-4	.	TRBD1	TGCGCCAGCAGCCCCCTCGACAGGGACGGTGAAAAACTGTTTTTT	CASSPLDRDGEKLFF
TRBV21-1	TRBJ2-1	.	.	TGTGCCAGCAGCGACCGTTCTAGCGGGAGATTTGGTGAGCAGTTCTTC	CASSDRSSGRFGEQFF
TRBV5-1	TRBJ1-1	.	.	TGCGCCAGCCTTTGGGGGGCAGGGAACACTGAAGCTTTCTTT	CASLWGAGNTEAFF
TRBV6-5	TRBJ1-2	once	.	TGTGCCAGCAGTCCCCCCGGGAGGTTTTTTTTC	CASSPPGRFFF
TRBV25-1	TRBJ1-6	.	.	TGTGCCACCCTGAGAGGTGGAGAGAATTCACCCCTCCACTTT	CATLRGGENSPLHF
TRBV5-1	TRBJ2-7	.	.	TGCGCCAGCAGCTCGACGACAGCAAGTTTTTACGAGCAGTACTTC	CASSSTTASFYEQYF
TRBV11-2	TRBJ2-6	.	.	TGTGCCAGCAGCTTAAATCGCCCTGGGGCCAACGTCCTGACTTTC	CASSLNRPGANVLTF
TRBV11-2	TRBJ2-7	.	.	TGTGCCAGCAGCTTAGCCCGGATCTCCTACGAGCAGTACTTC	CASSLARISYEQYF
TRBV14	TRBJ2-7	.	.	TGTGCCAGCAGCCAAGGCGGATTCTACGAGCAGTACTTC	CASSQGGFYEQYF
TRBV29-1	TRBJ1-3	many	.	TGCAGCGTTGAAGATACAGGGACAAGCGTTGGAAACACCATATATTTT	CSVEDTGTSVGNTIYF
TRBV30	TRBJ1-4	.	.	TGTGCCTGGAGTTCACCTGCAACTAATGAAAAACTGTTTTTT	CAWSSPATNEKLFF
TRBV11-2	TRBJ2-3	.	TRBD2	TGTGCCAGCAGCTTGTCACTGGGACTAGCCCAAGATACGCAGTATTTT	CASSLSLGLAQDTQYF
TRBV7-2	TRBJ2-1	.	.	TGTGCCAGCAGCTCCCCGGCCCCGTACGGCGAGCAGTTCTTC	CASSSPAPYGEQFF
TRBV5-1	TRBJ2-7	.	TRBD2	TGCGCCAGCAGCTTTACGGTCGCCGGGACTAGCCCCTACGAGCAGTACTTC	CASSFTVAGTSPYEQYF
TRBV10-3	TRBJ1-1	many	.	TGTGCCATCAAGGAGGGTAGGGAGGCGGACACTGAAGCTTTCTTT	CAIKEGREADTEAFF
TRBV7-9	TRBJ2-7	.	TRBD2	TGTGCCAGCAGCTTAGCTAGCGGGAGTCCATACGAGCAGTACTTC	CASSLASGSPYEQYF
TRBV5-1	TRBJ2-5	.	TRBD1	TGCGCCAGCAGCCCTAATACAGGGGGTGGTGAGACCCAGTACTTC	CASSPNTGGGETQYF
TRBV30	TRBJ2-7	.	.	TGTGCCTGGAGTGCCGGATACGGACACGAGCAGTACTTC	CAWSAGYGHEQYF
TRBV5-5	TRBJ1-2	.	.	TGTGCCAGCAGCCCTGGGAGAACAGGGTCTGGCTATGGCTACACCTTC	CASSPGRTGSGYGYTF
TRBV6-5	TRBJ2-7	.	TRBD1	TGTGCCAGCAGTTACGGTCAGGGGGCGTTTGAGCAGTACTTC	CASSYGQGAFEQYF
TRBV5-5	TRBJ1-5	once	TRBD1	TGTGCCAGCAGCAGCACAGGGGATCGCAATCAGCCCCAGCATTTT	CASSSTGDRNQPQHF
TRBV5-1	TRBJ2-1	once	.	TGCGCCAGCAGCTTGGCCGCACTAAACAATGAGCAGTTCTTC	CASSLAALNNEQFF
TRBV15	TRBJ2-6	.	.	TGTGCCACCCGAACCCCCAGTAGAGCAGGGGCCAACGTCCTGACTTTC	CATRTPSRAGANVLTF
TRBV4-1	TRBJ2-7	.	TRBD1	TGCGCCAGCAGCCTCCAACAGGGGGCAATCGGCGAGCAGTACTTC	CASSLQQGAIGEQYF
TRBV18	TRBJ2-3	.	TRBD1	TGTGCCAGCTCTCCAGGGGGTTTTAGCACAGATACGCAGTATTTT	CASSPGGFSTDTQYF
TRBV19	TRBJ1-2	.	.	TGTGCCAGTACTCCACTCCGGGACACCTTCTATGGCTACACCTTC	CASTPLRDTFYGYTF
TRBV5-4	TRBJ2-2	.	.	TGTGCCAGCAGCTGGGGGTCAGGCGCCTCCACCGGGGAGCTGTTTTTT	CASSWGSGASTGELFF
TRBV7-7	TRBJ2-5	.	TRBD2	TGTGCTAGCAGCTTTCTAGCGGGAGGGGTAGAGACCCAGTACTTC	CASSFLAGGVETQYF
TRBV11-3	TRBJ2-7	once	.	TGTGCCAGCAGCGTCGAACTGGACAGCTCCCAGTACTTC	CASSVELDSSQYF
TRBV9	TRBJ2-1	.	TRBD2	TGTGCCAGCAGCCCAAGACTAGCGGAGGGCCCCTACAATGAGCAGTTCTTC	CASSPRLAEGPYNEQFF
TRBV5-1	TRBJ2-7	.	TRBD1	TGCGCCAGCAGCTTGGCAGGGCAGGGGGCCAACGAGCAGTACTTC	CASSLAGQGANEQYF
TRBV11-2	TRBJ1-1	.	.	TGTGCCAGCAGCTTAGGGCAGGACAACACTGAAGCTTTCTTT	CASSLGQDNTEAFF
TRBV5-6	TRBJ1-1	once	TRBD1	TGTGCCAGCACCAGGGGGACAGGAGGCACTGAAGCTTTCTTT	CASTRGTGGTEAFF
TRBV29-1	TRBJ2-1	.	.	TGCAGCGTTGAGTATTGGGACCAGCTCAAGAGCTCCTACAATGAGCAGTTCTTC	CSVEYWDQLKSSYNEQFF
TRBV29-1	TRBJ2-3	many	.	TGCAGCGTTGTTAAGAGGGACACGCAGTATTTT	CSVVKRDTQYF
TRBV4-1	TRBJ2-3	.	.	TGCGCCAGCAGCCAGTCAGGGGCTTCCACAGATACGCAGTATTTT	CASSQSGASTDTQYF
TRBV25-1	TRBJ2-1	.	.	TGTGCCAGTAACCGGGGGGCCTCCTACAATGAGCAGTTCTTC	CASNRGASYNEQFF
TRBV6-1	TRBJ2-7	.	.	TGTGCCAGCAGTAAAGCCTGGGAAGGCTCCTACGAGCAGTACTTC	CASSKAWEGSYEQYF
TRBV11-2	TRBJ2-7	.	.	TGTGCCAGCAGCCCCACTCGGGGTGAGCAGTACTTC	CASSPTRGEQYF
TRBV6-1	TRBJ2-7	once	TRBD2	TGTGCCAGCAAGAGGGGAGGGGATGGGTACGAGCAGTACTTC	CASKRGGDGYEQYF
TRBV7-2	TRBJ1-4	.	.	TGTGCCAGCAGCTTAGGTGGGACGGTAAATGAAAAACTGTTTTTT	CASSLGGTVNEKLFF